This T cell receptor (beta chain) was recorded in a study of liver allograft versus peripheral blood T cells. Study in general: Transplanted livers and recipients' peripheral blood had their T cell receptor repertoires compared.

General study findings and limits: Inside liver allografts, T cell receptor repertoires reportedly diverged from the repertoires found in peripheral blood.

TCRdb called the reads again in MiXCR, with one record for every CDR3 protein. The table lists around 12,000 distinct CDR3 sequences, less than 20% of them singletons. The germline gives CDR1 SGDLS, CDR2 YYNGEE. The CDR3 contains 14 residues. Deletions cut 6 bases from V and 4 bases from J, with 16 bases between. For this clonotype: Its antigen is unknown.

The origin of this receptor is a human patient who had a liver transplant. Some of the T cells might come from the graft donor. The J gene is TRBJ2-5, the V gene TRBV9; D tentatively fits TRBD1 or TRBD2 (6 bases each). The CDR3 loop is CASNGGGPRETQYF. For the CDR3, the DNA is TGTGCCAGCAACGGAGGGGGGCCGAGAGAGACCCAGTACTTC.